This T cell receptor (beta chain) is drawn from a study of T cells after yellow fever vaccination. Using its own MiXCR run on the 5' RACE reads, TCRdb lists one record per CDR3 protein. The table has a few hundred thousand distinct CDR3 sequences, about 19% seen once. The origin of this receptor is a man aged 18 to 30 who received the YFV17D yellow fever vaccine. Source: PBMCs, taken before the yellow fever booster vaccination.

Written as DNA, the CDR3 is TGTGCCAGCAGTTTAGCGGGACAAAGCTATGGCTACACCTTC. It yields the protein CASSLAGQSYGYTF. V and J are TRBV28 and TRBJ1-2; D is perhaps TRBD1 (6 bases). Germline CDR1 reads MDHEN; CDR2 reads SYDVKM. Trimming shortened V by 2 bases and J by 4 bases, and 11 bases separated the two germline ends. This CDR3 is 14 amino acids long.